Shown below are 28 T cell receptor beta chains from a single sample sequenced in a study of human T cells and chemical hapten exposure. A single record per CDR3 protein comes from TCRdb applying MiXCR to the RACE reads. The sample lists roughly 380,000 distinct CDR3 sequences; approximately 5.1% were seen once. Described time point: pre-sensitization, week 0. The sample's treatment: therapeutic diphenylcyclopropenone sensitization with weekly scalp DPC. Sequences were derived from whole blood, sampled in connection with sensitization to the hapten diphenylcyclopropenone (DPC). These TCRs come from a woman aged 50 to 65 with alopecia areata. Some clones in this sample may be carry-over from other donors' samples.

Comment on this clonotype: Sequence at one end of the junction differs from germline and may be a read error. This chain uses TRBV9 with TRBJ2-3, with 8 bases identical to TRBD2. This CDR3 comprises 14 residues. CDR1 is SGDLS, CDR2 YYNGEE, per germline. CDR3 sequence: CATSGAGDSDTQYF. The CDR3 DNA reads TGTGCCACCAGCGGAGCGGGGGATTCAGATACGCAGTATTTT. Full variable domain (outside the CDR3, taken from reference TRBV9 and TRBJ2-3): DSGVTQTPKHLITATGQRVTLRCSPRSGDLSVYWYQQSLDQGLQFLIQYYNGEERAKGNILERFSAQQFPDLHSELNLSSLELGDSALYFCATSGAGDSDTQYFGPGTRLTVL.

This clonotype was seen more than once but under ten times. This chain links TRBV9 with TRBJ1-6; 8 bases match TRBD1. After removal of 4 bases from V and 6 bases from J, the junction contained 3 bases not matched to a gene. This CDR3 has 14 residues. The V gene's germline CDR1 is SGDLS and CDR2 YYNGEE. The CDR3 nucleotides are TGTGCCAGCAGCACCGGACAGGGTAATTCACCCCTCCACTTT. Residues: CASSTGQGNSPLHF.

The chain uses TRBV3-1 and TRBJ2-1; D not resolved. V was clipped by 9 bases and J by 9 bases, with 12 bases between them. CDR3 length: 11 residues. Germline V gene sequence: CDR1 LGHDT, CDR2 YNNKEL (reference sequence). The CDR3 protein is CASRGVGEQFF. The CDR3, as DNA: TGTGCCAGTCGAGGTGTAGGTGAGCAGTTCTTC.

The rearrangement links TRBV5-1 to TRBJ2-4; 12 bases agree with TRBD2. Trimming cost V 4 bases and J 2 bases; bases outside gene matches: 4. CDR1 is SGHRS and CDR2 is YFSETQ in the germline V gene. The CDR3 totals 16 residues. Here the CDR3 reads CASSVLAGGSKNIQYF. CDR3 nucleotide sequence: TGCGCCAGCAGCGTCCTAGCGGGAGGGTCCAAAAACATTCAGTACTTC.

This clonotype was seen ten or more times. In DNA, the CDR3 is TGTGCCAGCAGCTTAGTTTACAATGAGCAGTTCTTC. Translating it yields CASSLVYNEQFF. The V and J genes are TRBV11-2 and TRBJ2-1; unclear D gene. V was clipped by 1 base and J by 4 bases, with 2 bases between them. Looked up from germline, CDR1 is SGHAT and CDR2 is FQNNGV. The CDR3 consists of 12 residues.

This clonotype came up many times. The chain couples TRBV25-1 to TRBJ2-3, with D perhaps being TRBD1 or TRBD2 (5 bases each). CDR3 length equals 15 residues. V was pared by 0 bases and J by 6 bases, with 13 bases between. Germline CDR1 reads MGHDK; CDR2 reads SYGVNS. DNA for the CDR3: TGTGCCAGCAGTGAATACCGGGGCGCATCGGATACGCAGTATTTT. Amino acid sequence: CASSEYRGASDTQYF.

The chain recombines TRBV29-1 with TRBJ1-1; possible D gene TRBD1, 6 bases. V was clipped by 7 bases and J by 4 bases, with 13 bases between them. The CDR3 totals 12 residues. CDR1 is SQVTM and CDR2 is ANQGSEA in the germline V gene. The CDR3 spells CSAGGGFTEAFF. The CDR3 DNA reads TGCAGCGCCGGAGGGGGGTTCACTGAAGCTTTCTTT.

This clonotype came up a few times. The rearrangement joins TRBV7-9 to TRBJ2-3; TRBD1 agrees at 7 bases. The CDR3 length is 15 residues. Germline assignment: CDR1 SEHNR and CDR2 FQNEAQ (reference sequence). V shed 7 bases and J 0 bases; nucleotides not matched to a gene: 7. The CDR3 DNA is TGTGCCAGCACCAGGGGGACAGCTAGCACAGATACGCAGTATTTT. Translation gives CASTRGTASTDTQYF.

This clonotype was seen repeatedly, ten times or more. The genes are TRBV7-9 and TRBJ1-1; TRBD1 agrees at 7 bases. CDR1 and CDR2 (germline): SEHNR, FQNEAQ (reference sequence). This CDR3 has 13 amino acids. Trimming took 5 bases from V and 8 from J; bases not matched to a gene: 8. CDR3 amino acids: CASSISTGREAFF. Here the CDR3 DNA reads TGTGCCAGCAGCATATCGACAGGGAGGGAAGCTTTCTTT.

This chain uses TRBV6-1 with TRBJ1-4; a weak D match, TRBD1 (6 bases). Germline V lookup: CDR1 MNHNS, CDR2 SASEGT. This CDR3 spans 15 amino acids. V was trimmed by 2 bases and J by 5 bases, leaving 12 bases between them. The CDR3 loop is CASSERDIGNEKLFF. CDR3 in DNA: TGTGCCAGCAGTGAAAGGGACATTGGGAATGAAAAACTGTTTTTT.

This clonotype was seen only a few times. CDR3 sequence: CASSHRGDTEAFF. The CDR3 nucleotides read TGTGCCAGCAGTCACAGGGGTGACACTGAAGCTTTCTTT. The J gene is TRBJ1-1, the V gene TRBV27; 7 bases line up with TRBD1. Germline loops: CDR1 MNHEY, CDR2 SMNVEV (reference sequence). V lost 5 bases to trimming and J lost 3 bases; unmatched junction nucleotides: 3. The CDR3 has 13 amino acids.

This clonotype occurred a few times. The chain combines TRBV20-1 with TRBJ1-4; D is uncertain. Per the germline V gene, CDR1 is DFQATT and CDR2 is SNEGSKA (reference sequence). Trimming left V 3 bases short and J 5 bases short, with 10 bases between. This CDR3 is built from 13 residues. As DNA, the CDR3 is TGCAGTGCTAGGCAGGACCCAAATGAAAAACTGTTTTTT. As protein: CSARQDPNEKLFF.

The genes are TRBV5-1 and TRBJ2-2; no definite D call. The CDR3 covers 14 residues. CDR1 is SGHRS, CDR2 YFSETQ, per germline. Trimming took off 8 bases at V and 6 bases at J, with 17 bases between the two ends. CDR3 sequence reads: CASALGLVAGELFF. Here the CDR3 DNA reads TGCGCCAGTGCTTTGGGTCTCGTCGCCGGGGAGCTGTTTTTT.

In this sample, this clonotype turned up many times. The gene calls are TRBV5-6 and TRBJ1-5; 7 bases are shared with TRBD1. Germline loops: CDR1 SGHDT, CDR2 YYEEEE. This CDR3 contains 16 residues. V dropped 4 bases and J dropped 8; count of bases not matched to a gene: 15. The DNA for the CDR3 is TGTGCCAGCAGCGGCAACAGGGGCTACACCGGGGAGCCCCAGCATTTT. Translating gives CASSGNRGYTGEPQHF.

This clonotype turned up a few times. This chain connects TRBV12-3 or TRBV12-4 to TRBJ2-2, with 8 bases fitting TRBD2. The CDR3 sequence is 15 residues long. Losses at the gene ends were 6 bases for V and 8 bases for J; bases not matched to a gene: 11. CDR3 nucleotide sequence: TGTGCCAGCAGGCTTCAGGCGGGGGGCAGGGGGGAGCTGTTTTTT. Amino acids: CASRLQAGGRGELFF.

This clonotype was seen many times. The rearrangement joins TRBV29-1 to TRBJ2-3; TRBD2 agrees at 7 bases. This CDR3 is 16 amino acids long. CDR1 and CDR2 from the germline V gene are SQVTM and ANQGSEA. J was trimmed by 4 bases and V by 6 bases; bases with no gene match: 16. This CDR3 reads CSVITASGPAADTQYF. The CDR3 DNA follows: TGCAGCGTGATCACGGCTAGCGGCCCGGCCGCAGATACGCAGTATTTT.

This clonotype showed up just a few times. The V gene is TRBV12-3 or TRBV12-4, the J gene TRBJ1-2; D unresolved. The CDR3 extends over 14 amino acids. The V end was cut by 2 bases, the J end by 6 bases, with 13 bases between. CDR3 coding DNA: TGTGCCAGCAGTTTAAATACCCTCCTGCATGGCTACACCTTC. Amino acid sequence: CASSLNTLLHGYTF.

The chain is built from TRBV15 and TRBJ2-7; D is perhaps TRBD1 (5 bases). Looked up from germline, CDR1 is LNHNV and CDR2 is YYDKDF (reference sequence). The V gene lost 4 bases and the J gene lost 2 bases, with 9 bases spanning the gap. The CDR3 contains 13 residues. DNA of the CDR3: TGTGCCACCAGCAACGACAGACCCTACGAGCAGTACTTC. It encodes CATSNDRPYEQYF.

This clonotype showed up many times. This rearrangement joins TRBV5-4 to TRBJ1-4; D gene ambiguous. V lost 4 bases, J lost 8 bases, and 18 bases lay in between. The length of the CDR3 is 15 residues. Germline V gene data show CDR1 as SGHNT and CDR2 as YYREEE (reference sequence). As DNA, the CDR3 is TGTGCCAGCAGCCTCCGGACCGGGAATGAAGAAAAACTGTTTTTT. This codes for CASSLRTGNEEKLFF.

Many counts were recorded for this clonotype. The chain employs TRBV5-6 and TRBJ2-1, with 8 bases matching TRBD2. Germline loops: CDR1 SGHDT, CDR2 YYEEEE. The CDR3 is 16 amino acids. With V trimmed by 1 base and J by 6 bases, 9 bases remained unmatched. CDR3 residues: CASSLLDGRAGNEQFF. CDR3 sequence (DNA): TGTGCCAGCAGCTTGTTAGACGGGAGGGCCGGCAATGAGCAGTTCTTC.

This clonotype occurred many times. Written as DNA, the CDR3 is TGTGCCAGCAGTGGCCGGACTAGCGGGGTTGAGACCCAGTACTTC. This translates into CASSGRTSGVETQYF. J is TRBJ2-5 and V is TRBV12-3 or TRBV12-4; 12 bases align to TRBD2. The J segment lost 5 bases and the V segment lost 5 bases, leaving 6 bases of the junction unmatched. The CDR3 runs 15 residues.

This clonotype was counted many times. The chain recombines TRBV29-1 with TRBJ1-2, with unresolved D. The V end was cut by 7 bases, the J end by 4 bases, with 19 bases between. CDR1 SQVTM and CDR2 ANQGSEA come from the germline V gene. This CDR3 comprises 14 residues. The CDR3 nucleotides are TGCAGCGCCCCGTCGGAATCAGACCGCTATGGCTACACCTTC. Its protein is CSAPSESDRYGYTF. Supplemented by reference TRBV29-1 and TRBJ1-2, the full variable domain reads SAVISQKPSRDICQRGTSLTIQCQVDSQVTMMFWYRQQPGQSLTLIATANQGSEATYESGFVIDKFPISRPNLTFSTLTVSNMSPEDSSIYLCSAPSESDRYGYTFGSGTRLTVV.

This clonotype was recorded at least ten times. The V and J genes are TRBV12-3 or TRBV12-4 and TRBJ1-1, with D perhaps TRBD1 (5 bases). The CDR3 is made up of 14 amino acids. V was shortened by 4 bases and J by 11 bases, with 20 bases between the two germline ends. The CDR3 loop reads CASSSYSLGGYAFF. CDR3 bases: TGTGCCAGCAGTTCTTACTCCCTTGGGGGTTACGCTTTCTTT.

The chain joins TRBV29-1 to TRBJ2-2; 9 bases map to TRBD1. Trimming took 5 bases from V and 6 from J; bases not matched to a gene: 10. CDR3 size: 15 residues. CDR1 and CDR2 (germline): SQVTM, ANQGSEA. CDR3: CSVSTGGLLSGELFF. CDR3 coding DNA: TGCAGCGTTTCTACAGGGGGCTTGTTATCCGGGGAGCTGTTTTTT.

In this sample, this clonotype turned up once. The chain employs TRBV7-2 and TRBJ1-1; D is ambiguous. The germline V gene encodes CDR1 SGHTA and CDR2 FQGNSA. The germline V and J ends were trimmed by 1 base and 5 bases, with 11 bases remaining between them. This CDR3 has 14 residues. CDR3 residues: CASSLVLGRTEAFF. Written as DNA, the CDR3 is TGTGCCAGCAGCTTAGTCCTGGGTCGAACTGAAGCTTTCTTT.

There are many counts of this clonotype. V usage is TRBV29-1 and J usage is TRBJ1-3; no definite D call. Germline values: CDR1 SQVTM, CDR2 ANQGSEA. The CDR3 is 14 residues long. V was pared by 3 bases and J by 8 bases, with 17 bases between. Here the CDR3 DNA reads TGCAGCGTTGACCCCCGGGCCGGCGGAGACACCATATATTTT. Translated: CSVDPRAGGDTIYF.

This clonotype was seen many times. The V gene is TRBV29-1, the J gene TRBJ2-7; a possible D gene is TRBD2 (6 bases). CDR3 length: 14 residues. V was trimmed by 3 bases and J by 3 bases, leaving 15 bases between them. Germline loops: CDR1 SQVTM, CDR2 ANQGSEA. The CDR3 here is CSVEKGTVSYEQYF. CDR3 nucleotide sequence: TGCAGCGTTGAGAAAGGGACTGTTAGCTACGAGCAGTACTTC.

This clonotype has just a few counts. The genes are TRBV28 and TRBJ1-5; 9 bases are shared with TRBD1. The V segment lost 6 bases and the J segment 5 bases; nucleotides outside the gene matches: 8. Germline assignment: CDR1 MDHEN and CDR2 SYDVKM. The CDR3 length is 15 residues. The CDR3 coding sequence is TGTGCCAGCAGAACTCCGGGACAGGGCGATCAGCCCCAGCATTTT. It encodes CASRTPGQGDQPQHF.